This T cell receptor beta chain stems from a study of shared clonotypes between healthy human individuals. The table came from immunoSEQ multiplex PCR; TCRdb's copy has only in-frame clones and leaves some out. The table includes around 580,000 clones, roughly 98% detected once. Naive CD8 cells comprised CD45RO-negative, CCR7-positively selected cells, excluding terminally differentiated effector memory CD45RA+ cells. V was pared by 5 bases and J by 0 bases, with 17 bases between. CDR1 and CDR2 from the germline V gene are SGHVS and FQNEAQ. The CDR3 runs to 17 residues. The receptor's source is a man in his thirties or forties in good health. The V and J genes are TRBV7-8 and TRBJ2-1; D might be TRBD2 (6 bases). Input material: naive CD8+ T cells sorted from blood. The CDR3: CASSLTPAGSSYNEQFF. The CDR3 DNA is TGTGCCAGCAGCCTCACCCCAGCGGGCAGCTCCTACAATGAGCAGTTCTTC.